This T cell receptor beta chain was sequenced during a study of cytomegalovirus exposure and HLA in healthy donors listed by TCRdb under 2017. Turning to the overall study: A later analysis indicated that the 95 to 150 validation repertoires were generated on the platform also employed for the roughly 720 repertoires of the first cohort. The study aimed to test whether cataloging public T cell receptors could reveal signatures of past pathogen exposure. To predict cytomegalovirus infection status, the study brought together high-throughput TCR immunosequencing, statistical association of individual TCRs with disease status, and machine learning. Along with the approximately 650-subject first cohort, a separate validation cohort of over a hundred different subjects was used. Beyond this particular receptor, the publication reports: In a later analysis, TCRs clustered in the first cohort were found to also tend to co-occur in the 120 or so validation repertoires, with approximately 94% of cluster scores above 0. All 130 or so repertoires were used to score co-occurrence in the validation cohort in a later analysis, because that analysis had no HLA typing for the cohort. The study gave a list of 150 to 200 TCR beta chains associated with cytomegalovirus. Most TCR sequences were observed very rarely across donors, whereas some public TCRs were present in many individuals. A few of the identified cytomegalovirus-associated TCR beta chains were confirmed in vitro to be specific for cytomegalovirus antigens. The authors suggested that the approach could potentially be generalized to other disease states and immunological phenotypes. In both the original and validation cohorts, the classifier was reported to diagnose cytomegalovirus status with high specificity and sensitivity.

Of note for this clone: Its specific antigen is unknown. No base quality information exists; no much larger clone differs at one position.

V is shortened by 5 bases, J by 2 bases, and the region joining them spans 11 bases. From the cysteine up to the phenylalanine, the CDR3 has a length of 14 residues. The only DNA kept is the CDR3, 42 bases in frame from the first base. The donors belonged to the validation cohort of around 110 subjects, which was separate from the roughly 680-subject first cohort. The library was built by means of the immunoSEQ multiplex PCR assay. The authors' pipeline ran thus. A statistical classification framework was built to diagnose cytomegalovirus status from the catalog of TCR beta chain sequences. Imported from immuneACCESS, the table was reduced by TCRdb to in-frame sequences with V and J called. These copies leave out some clones; in studies compared against another copy, an unresolved V gene accounts for under half, and the cause of the remainder is not known. That table gives V, J and clone size, and the DNA gave D and trimming. The sample table contains around 130,000 clones; only one count was recorded for over 65% of them. The ten largest clones add up to approximately 2.3% of the sample.

This sequence uses TRBV5-3 and TRBJ1-3; possibly the D gene is TRBD1, per 5 matching bases. TRBV5-3 is labeled an ORF, and its function is uncertain. Material for sequencing was PBMCs. This clonotype was obtained from a woman in her 30s in good health and CMV-seronegative. The DNA is TGTGCCAGAAGAAAACAGGAAACTGGAAACACCATATATTTT. Protein translation: CARRKQETGNTIYF.